The entry below describes one T cell receptor beta chain. Its antigen is currently unknown. Profiling relied on immunoSEQ multiplex PCR, and the TCRdb table lists in-frame clones only, not all of them. This table holds about 64,000 clones, approximately 78% found once. The sample originates from a study of OX40 agonist ivuxolimab in advanced cancers. Study-wide findings and caveats: Both CD4+ and CD8+ T cell populations in blood had undergone clonal expansion by week 6 at 0.1 to 3.0 mg/kg. Still undetermined is the antigen specificity of the expanded peripheral T cells. Among the least clonally expanded were partial responders at 0.1-3.0 mg/kg.

From germline, CDR1 is MNHEY and CDR2 SMNVEV (reference sequence). V lost 5 bases and J lost 3, with 17 bases in between. CDR3 size: 15 residues. The sample was CD4+ or CD8+ T cells sorted from blood, taken in a trial of the OX40 agonist ivuxolimab. The chain carries TRBV27 and TRBJ2-7; D gene unclear. The source of this sequence is an adult with an advanced solid tumor such as melanoma, head and neck, liver or kidney cancer. The CDR3, as DNA: TGTGCCAGCAGTGCCTCCGTGGGGTTGGGCTACGAGCAGTACTTC. This encodes CASSASVGLGYEQYF.